The text below deals with one T cell receptor beta chain. The junction departs from the called germline gene at one end, perhaps through a read error. This sample is part of a study of blood T cells in healthy people across ages. This CDR3 spans 14 amino acids. Primed by a sample-barcoded 5' primer and a J-beta primer mix, a second PCR proceeded for about 7 to 12 cycles. In TCRdb, the 5' RACE reads were re-called with MiXCR into one record per CDR3 protein. This sample has around 1,500,000 distinct CDR3 sequences, with roughly 40% found just once. The chain is built from TRBV12-3 or TRBV12-4 and TRBJ1-2; tentatively, D is TRBD1 (6 bases). The specimen sequenced was blood. The receptor was derived from a woman between 18 and 29 years old in good health. The CDR3 DNA reads TGTGCCAGCAGTGTAGCAGGCAGGGGTAGTGGCTACACCTTC. Protein: CASSVAGRGSGYTF.